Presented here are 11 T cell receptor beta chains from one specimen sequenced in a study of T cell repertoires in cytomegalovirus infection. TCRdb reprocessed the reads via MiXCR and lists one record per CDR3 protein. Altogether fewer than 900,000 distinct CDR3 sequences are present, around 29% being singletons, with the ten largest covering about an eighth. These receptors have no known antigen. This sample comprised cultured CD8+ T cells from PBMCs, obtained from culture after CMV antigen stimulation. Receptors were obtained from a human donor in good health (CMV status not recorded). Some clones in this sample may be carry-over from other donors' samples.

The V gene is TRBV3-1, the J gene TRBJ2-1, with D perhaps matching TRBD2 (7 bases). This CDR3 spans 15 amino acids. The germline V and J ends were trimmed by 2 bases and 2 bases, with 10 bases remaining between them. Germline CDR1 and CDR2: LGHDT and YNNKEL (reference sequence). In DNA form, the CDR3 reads TGTGCCAGCAGCCAAAAGGGGGGGGCCTACAATGAGCAGTTCTTC. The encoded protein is CASSQKGGAYNEQFF.

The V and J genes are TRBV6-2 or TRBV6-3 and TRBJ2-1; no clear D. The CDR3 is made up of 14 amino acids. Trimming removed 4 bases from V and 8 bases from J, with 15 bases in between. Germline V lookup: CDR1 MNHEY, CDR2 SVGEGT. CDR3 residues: CASSFRPKWDEQFF. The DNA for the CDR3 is TGTGCCAGCAGTTTCCGCCCTAAGTGGGATGAGCAGTTCTTC.

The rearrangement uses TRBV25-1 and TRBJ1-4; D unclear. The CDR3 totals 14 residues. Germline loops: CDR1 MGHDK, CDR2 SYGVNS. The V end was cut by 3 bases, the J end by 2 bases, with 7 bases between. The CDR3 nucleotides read TGTGCCAGCAGTGACCAACTGACTAATGAAAAACTGTTTTTT. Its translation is CASSDQLTNEKLFF.

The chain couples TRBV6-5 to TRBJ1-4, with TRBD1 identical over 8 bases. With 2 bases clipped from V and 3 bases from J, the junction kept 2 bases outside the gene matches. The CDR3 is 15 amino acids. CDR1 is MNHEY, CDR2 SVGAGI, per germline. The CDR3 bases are TGTGCCAGCAGTTACCAGGGGGCCTCTAATGAAAAACTGTTTTTT. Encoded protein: CASSYQGASNEKLFF.

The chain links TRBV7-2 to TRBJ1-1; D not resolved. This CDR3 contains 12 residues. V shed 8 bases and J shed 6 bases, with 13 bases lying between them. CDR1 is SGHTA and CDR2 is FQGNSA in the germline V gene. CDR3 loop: CASSRFLAEAFF. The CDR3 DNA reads TGTGCCAGCTCCAGGTTTCTCGCTGAAGCTTTCTTT. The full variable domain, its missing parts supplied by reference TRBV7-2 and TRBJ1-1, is GAGVSQSPSNKVTEKGKDVELRCDPISGHTALYWYRQSLGQGLEFLIYFQGNSAPDKSGLPSDRFSAERTGGSVSTLTIQRTQQEDSAVYLCASSRFLAEAFFGQGTRLTVV.

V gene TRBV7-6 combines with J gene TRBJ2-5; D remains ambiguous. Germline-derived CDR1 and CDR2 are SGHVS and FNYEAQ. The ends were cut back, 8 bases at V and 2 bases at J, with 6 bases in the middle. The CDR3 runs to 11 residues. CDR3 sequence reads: CASVSQETQYF. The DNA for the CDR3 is TGTGCCAGCGTCTCTCAAGAGACCCAGTACTTC.

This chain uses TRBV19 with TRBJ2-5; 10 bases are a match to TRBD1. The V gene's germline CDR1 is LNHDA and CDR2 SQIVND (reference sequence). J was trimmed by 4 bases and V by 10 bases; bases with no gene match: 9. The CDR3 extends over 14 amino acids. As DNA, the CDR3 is TGTGCCACCCGTCCGGGACAGGGGACAGAGACCCAGTACTTC. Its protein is CATRPGQGTETQYF.

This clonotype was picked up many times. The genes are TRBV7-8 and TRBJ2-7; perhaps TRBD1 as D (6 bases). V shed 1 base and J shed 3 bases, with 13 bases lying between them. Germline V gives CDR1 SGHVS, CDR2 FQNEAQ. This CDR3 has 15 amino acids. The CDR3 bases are TGTGCCAGCAGCTTAGAGGGGGACCCAGTCTACGAGCAGTACTTC. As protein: CASSLEGDPVYEQYF.

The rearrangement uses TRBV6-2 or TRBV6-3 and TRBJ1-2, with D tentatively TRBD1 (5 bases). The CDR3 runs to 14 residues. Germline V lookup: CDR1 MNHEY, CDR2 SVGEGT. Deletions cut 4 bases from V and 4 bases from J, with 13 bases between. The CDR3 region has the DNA TGTGCCAGCAGTTCTTCCGACAGCAGCTATGGCTACACCTTC. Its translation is CASSSSDSSYGYTF.

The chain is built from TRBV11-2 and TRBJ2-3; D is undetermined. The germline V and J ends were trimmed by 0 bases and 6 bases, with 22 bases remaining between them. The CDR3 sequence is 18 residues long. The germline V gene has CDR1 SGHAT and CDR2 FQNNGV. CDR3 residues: CASSLDWSMQGKSDTQYF. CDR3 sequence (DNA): TGTGCCAGCAGCTTAGATTGGTCCATGCAAGGCAAATCTGATACGCAGTATTTT.

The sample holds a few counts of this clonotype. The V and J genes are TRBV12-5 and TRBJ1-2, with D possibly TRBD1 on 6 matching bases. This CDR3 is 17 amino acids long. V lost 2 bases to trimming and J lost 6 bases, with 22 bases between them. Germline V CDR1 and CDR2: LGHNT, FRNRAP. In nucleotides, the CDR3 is TGTGCTAGTGGTTTGCCCCCTCCAGACAGGCTCAAACATGGCTACACCTTC. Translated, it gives CASGLPPPDRLKHGYTF.